The clone carrying this T cell receptor beta chain was seen more than once but under ten times. The sample originates from a study of T cell responses to AZD1222 COVID-19 vaccine. V dropped 1 base and J dropped 2 bases, with 8 bases sitting between them. Germline assignment: CDR1 MNHEY and CDR2 SMNVEV (reference sequence). This CDR3 is built from 15 residues. This table comes from immunoSEQ multiplex PCR, and its TCRdb copy is limited to in-frame clones, with some not included. The table has 150,000 to 200,000 clones, around 90% seen once. The chain is built from TRBV27 and TRBJ2-2, with D uncertain. Sample: peripheral blood, taken on day 0 of AZD1222 vaccination. The clonotype comes from an adult in good health. The CDR3 is CASSLFRINTGELFF. The CDR3 region has the DNA TGTGCCAGCAGTTTATTTAGGATTAACACCGGGGAGCTGTTTTTT.